This T cell receptor (beta chain) stems from a study of cytomegalovirus exposure and HLA in healthy donors. Study results and caveats: Later analysis placed DRB1 highest and HLA-C lowest in TCR association rates, which differed by HLA locus. TCR beta chains numbering 164 were designated cytomegalovirus-associated.

The CDR3 extends over 15 amino acids. Losses at the gene ends were 1 base for V and 9 bases for J; bases not matched to a gene: 7. Germline CDR1 reads SGHTA; CDR2 reads FQGNSA. It was with 60 Vbeta and 13 Jbeta primers that the PCR ran. Data came from immunoSEQ multiplex PCR; TCRdb stores just in-frame clones and leaves some out. The sample holds under 200,000 clones, around 73% seen once. With regard to this clone: Its specificity is not known.

This TCR derives from a man aged 55 to 70 in good health and CMV-seronegative. The sequenced sample consisted of PBMCs. V gene TRBV7-2 combines with J gene TRBJ2-1; 9 nucleotides match TRBD1. The CDR3 nucleotides read TGTGCCAGCAGCTTAGAGGGACAGGGATTAGGTGAGCAGTTCTTC. This sequence encodes CASSLEGQGLGEQFF.